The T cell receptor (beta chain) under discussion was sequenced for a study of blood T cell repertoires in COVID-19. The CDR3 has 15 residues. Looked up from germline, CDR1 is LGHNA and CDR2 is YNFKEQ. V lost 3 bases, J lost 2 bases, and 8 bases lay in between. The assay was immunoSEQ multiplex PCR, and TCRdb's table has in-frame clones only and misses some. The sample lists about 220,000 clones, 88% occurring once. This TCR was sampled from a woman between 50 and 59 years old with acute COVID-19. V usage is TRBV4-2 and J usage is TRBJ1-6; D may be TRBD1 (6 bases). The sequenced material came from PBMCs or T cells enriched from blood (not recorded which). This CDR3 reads CASSHQGTYNSPLHF. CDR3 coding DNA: TGTGCCAGCAGCCACCAGGGGACCTATAATTCACCCCTCCACTTT.